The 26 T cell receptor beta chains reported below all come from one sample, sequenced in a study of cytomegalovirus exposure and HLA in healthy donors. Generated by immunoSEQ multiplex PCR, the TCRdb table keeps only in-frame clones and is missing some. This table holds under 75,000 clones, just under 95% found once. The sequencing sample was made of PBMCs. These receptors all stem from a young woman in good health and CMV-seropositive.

CDR3 protein: CASSQVIGSLYGYTF. The CDR3 bases are TGTGCCAGTAGCCAGGTCATTGGGAGTCTCTATGGCTACACCTTC. V usage is TRBV19 and J usage is TRBJ1-2; D gene ambiguous. CDR1 is LNHDA, CDR2 SQIVND, per germline (reference sequence). The CDR3 length is 15 residues. The ends were cut back, 6 bases at V and 4 bases at J, with 18 bases in the middle.

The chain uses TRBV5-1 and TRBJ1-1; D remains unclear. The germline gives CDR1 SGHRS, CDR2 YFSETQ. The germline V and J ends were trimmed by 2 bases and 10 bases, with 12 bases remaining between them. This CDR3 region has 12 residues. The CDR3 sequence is CASSFWRRRAFF. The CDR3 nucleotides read TGCGCCAGCAGCTTTTGGAGGCGGAGAGCTTTCTTT.

The CDR3 nucleotides read TGTGCCAGCAGCTTAATTGCGGGGGGCGATAGCTCCTACAATGAGCAGTTCTTC. Its translation is CASSLIAGGDSSYNEQFF. This chain uses TRBV7-3 with TRBJ2-1, with 8 positions matching TRBD2. CDR3 length: 18 residues. The V gene's germline CDR1 is SGHTA and CDR2 FQGTGA. J gave up 0 bases and V 1 base, and 8 bases lay outside the gene matches.

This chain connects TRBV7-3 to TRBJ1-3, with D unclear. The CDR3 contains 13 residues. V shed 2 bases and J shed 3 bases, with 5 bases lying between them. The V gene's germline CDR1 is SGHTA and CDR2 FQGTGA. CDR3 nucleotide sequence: TGTGCCAGCAGCTTAGACAATGGAAACACCATATATTTT. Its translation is CASSLDNGNTIYF.

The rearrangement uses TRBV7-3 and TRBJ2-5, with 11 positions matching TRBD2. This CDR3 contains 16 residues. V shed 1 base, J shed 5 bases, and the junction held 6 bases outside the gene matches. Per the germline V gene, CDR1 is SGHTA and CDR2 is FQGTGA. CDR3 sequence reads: CASSLRPSGGRETQYF. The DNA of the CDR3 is TGTGCCAGCAGCTTAAGACCTAGCGGGGGGCGCGAGACCCAGTACTTC.

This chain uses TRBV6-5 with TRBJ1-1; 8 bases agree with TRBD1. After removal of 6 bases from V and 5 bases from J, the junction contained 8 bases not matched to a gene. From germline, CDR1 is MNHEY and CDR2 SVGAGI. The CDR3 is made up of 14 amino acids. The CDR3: CASREGQGKTEAFF. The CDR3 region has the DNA TGTGCCAGCAGAGAAGGACAGGGTAAAACTGAAGCTTTCTTT.

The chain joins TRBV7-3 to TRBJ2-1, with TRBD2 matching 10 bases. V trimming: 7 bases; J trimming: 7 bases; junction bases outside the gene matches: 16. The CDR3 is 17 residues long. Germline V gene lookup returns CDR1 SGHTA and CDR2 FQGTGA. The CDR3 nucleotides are TGTGCCAGCATTGGCCTAGGGCCTAGCGGGAGAAGGAATGAGCAGTTCTTC. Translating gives CASIGLGPSGRRNEQFF. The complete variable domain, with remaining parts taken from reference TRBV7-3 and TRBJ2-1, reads GAGVSQTPSNKVTEKGKYVELRCDPISGHTALYWYRQSLGQGPEFLIYFQGTGAADDSGLPNDRFFAVRPEGSVSTLKIQRTERGDSAVYLCASIGLGPSGRRNEQFFGPGTRLTVL.

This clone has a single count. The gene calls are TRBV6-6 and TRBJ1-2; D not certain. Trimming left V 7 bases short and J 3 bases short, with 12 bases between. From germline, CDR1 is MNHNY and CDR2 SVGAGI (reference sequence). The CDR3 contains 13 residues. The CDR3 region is CASKFNEDYGYTF. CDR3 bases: TGTGCCAGCAAGTTTAATGAGGACTATGGCTACACCTTC.

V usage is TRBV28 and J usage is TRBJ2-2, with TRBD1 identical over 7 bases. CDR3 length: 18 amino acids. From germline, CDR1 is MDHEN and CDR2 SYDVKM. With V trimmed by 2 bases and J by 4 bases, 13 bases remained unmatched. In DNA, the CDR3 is TGTGCCAGCAGTTTAGGGAAAAGGGGGCTTTTGTTCACCGGGGAGCTGTTTTTT. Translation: CASSLGKRGLLFTGELFF.

In DNA, the CDR3 is TGTGCCAGCAGCTTCGGGGGGAATCAGCCCCAGCATTTT. Amino acid sequence: CASSFGGNQPQHF. This sequence joins TRBV11-2 and TRBJ1-5, with a possible D match to TRBD1 (5 bases). This CDR3 has 13 residues. The germline V gene has CDR1 SGHAT and CDR2 FQNNGV. The V end was cut by 3 bases, the J end by 4 bases, with 7 bases between.

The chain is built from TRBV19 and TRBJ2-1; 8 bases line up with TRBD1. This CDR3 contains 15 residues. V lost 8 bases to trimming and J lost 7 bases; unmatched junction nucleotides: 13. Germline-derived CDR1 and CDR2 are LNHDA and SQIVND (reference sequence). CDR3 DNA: TGTGCCAGTGAAACCGGGACAGGCGTCTGGAATGAGCAGTTCTTC. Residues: CASETGTGVWNEQFF.

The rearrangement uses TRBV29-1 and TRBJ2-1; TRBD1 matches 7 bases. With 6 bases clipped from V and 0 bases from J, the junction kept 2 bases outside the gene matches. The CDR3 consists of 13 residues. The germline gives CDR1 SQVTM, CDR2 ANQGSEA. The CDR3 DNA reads TGCAGCGTGGGGGACAGCTCCTACAATGAGCAGTTCTTC. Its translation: CSVGDSSYNEQFF.

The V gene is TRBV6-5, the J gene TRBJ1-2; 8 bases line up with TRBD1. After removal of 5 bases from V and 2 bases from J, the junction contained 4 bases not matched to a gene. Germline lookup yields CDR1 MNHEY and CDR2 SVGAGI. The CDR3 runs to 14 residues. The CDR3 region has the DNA TGTGCCAGCAGTCCGGGACAGGCAAACTATGGCTACACCTTC. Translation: CASSPGQANYGYTF.

The CDR3 reads CASSLARDRAAFF. In nucleotides, the CDR3 is TGTGCCAGCAGCCTTGCCCGGGACAGGGCGGCTTTCTTT. The V and J genes are TRBV7-8 and TRBJ1-1; TRBD1 aligns across 9 bases. Germline CDR1 and CDR2: SGHVS and FQNEAQ. The CDR3 loop spans 13 amino acids. V lost 5 bases, J lost 11 bases, and 9 bases stayed unmatched.

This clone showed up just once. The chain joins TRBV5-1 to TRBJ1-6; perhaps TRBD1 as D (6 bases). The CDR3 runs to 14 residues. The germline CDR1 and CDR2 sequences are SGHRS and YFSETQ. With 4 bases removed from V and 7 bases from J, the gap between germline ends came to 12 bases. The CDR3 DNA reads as TGCGCCAGCAGCGGAACAGGGTGGAATTCACCCCTCCACTTT. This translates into CASSGTGWNSPLHF. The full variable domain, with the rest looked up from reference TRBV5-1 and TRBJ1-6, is KAGVTQTPRYLIKTRGQQVTLSCSPISGHRSVSWYQQTPGQGLQFLFEYFSETQRNKGNFPGRFSGRQFSNSRSEMNVSTLELGDSALYLCASSGTGWNSPLHFGNGTRLTVT.

The CDR3: CASSSKKGRDTEAFF. CDR3 sequence (DNA): TGTGCCAGCAGTTCCAAAAAAGGGAGGGACACTGAAGCTTTCTTT. The rearrangement links TRBV27 to TRBJ1-1; no reliable D call. The V and J ends lost 4 bases and 3 bases respectively, with 15 bases between them. The CDR3 extends over 15 amino acids. Germline V lookup: CDR1 MNHEY, CDR2 SMNVEV (reference sequence).

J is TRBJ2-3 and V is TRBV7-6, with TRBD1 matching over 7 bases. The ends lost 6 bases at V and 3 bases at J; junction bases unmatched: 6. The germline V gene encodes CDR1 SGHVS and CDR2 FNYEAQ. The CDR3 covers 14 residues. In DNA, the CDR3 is TGTGCCAGCAGTTACAGGGGAGATACAGATACGCAGTATTTT. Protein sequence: CASSYRGDTDTQYF.

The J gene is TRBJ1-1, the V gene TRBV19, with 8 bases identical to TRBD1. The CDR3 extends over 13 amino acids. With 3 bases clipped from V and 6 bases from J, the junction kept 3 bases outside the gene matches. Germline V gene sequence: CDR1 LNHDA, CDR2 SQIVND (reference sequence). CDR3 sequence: CASSIGQGAEAFF. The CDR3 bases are TGTGCCAGTAGTATCGGACAGGGCGCTGAAGCTTTCTTT.

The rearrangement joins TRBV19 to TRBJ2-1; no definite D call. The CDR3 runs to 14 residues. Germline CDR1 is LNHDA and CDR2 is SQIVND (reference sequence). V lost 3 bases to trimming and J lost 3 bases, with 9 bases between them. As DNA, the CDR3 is TGTGCCAGTAGTATTAGCCTAGGCTACAATGAGCAGTTCTTC. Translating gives CASSISLGYNEQFF.

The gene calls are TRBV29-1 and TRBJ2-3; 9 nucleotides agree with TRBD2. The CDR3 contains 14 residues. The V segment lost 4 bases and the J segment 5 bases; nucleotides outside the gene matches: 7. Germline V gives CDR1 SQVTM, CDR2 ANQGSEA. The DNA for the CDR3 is TGCAGCGTTGTAGTTAGCGGGAGAAGAGATACGCAGTATTTT. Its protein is CSVVVSGRRDTQYF.

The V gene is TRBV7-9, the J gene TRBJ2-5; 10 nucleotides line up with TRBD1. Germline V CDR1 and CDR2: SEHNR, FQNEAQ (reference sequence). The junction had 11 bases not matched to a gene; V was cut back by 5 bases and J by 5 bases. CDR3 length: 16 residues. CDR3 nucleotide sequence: TGTGCCAGCAGCCCCGGCCGACAGGGGGCGCGGGAGACCCAGTACTTC. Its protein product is CASSPGRQGARETQYF.

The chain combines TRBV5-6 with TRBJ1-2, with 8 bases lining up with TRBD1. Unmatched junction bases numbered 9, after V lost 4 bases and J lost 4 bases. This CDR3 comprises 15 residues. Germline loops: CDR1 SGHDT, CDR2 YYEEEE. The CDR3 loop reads CASSPRTGQGYGYTF. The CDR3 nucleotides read TGTGCCAGCAGCCCTAGGACAGGGCAGGGCTATGGCTACACCTTC.

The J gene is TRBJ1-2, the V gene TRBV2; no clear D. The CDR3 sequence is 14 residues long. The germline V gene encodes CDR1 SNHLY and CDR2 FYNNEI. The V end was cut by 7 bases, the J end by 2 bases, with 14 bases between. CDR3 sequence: CASIRNTQNYGYTF. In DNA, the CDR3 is TGTGCCAGCATACGCAACACACAGAACTATGGCTACACCTTC.

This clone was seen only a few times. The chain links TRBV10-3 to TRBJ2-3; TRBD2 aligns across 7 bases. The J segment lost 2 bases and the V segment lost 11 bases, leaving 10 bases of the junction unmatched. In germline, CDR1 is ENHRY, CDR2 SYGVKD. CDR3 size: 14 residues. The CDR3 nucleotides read TGTGCCTCTAGCCGAGCGGGGCCCACAGATACGCAGTATTTT. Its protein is CASSRAGPTDTQYF.

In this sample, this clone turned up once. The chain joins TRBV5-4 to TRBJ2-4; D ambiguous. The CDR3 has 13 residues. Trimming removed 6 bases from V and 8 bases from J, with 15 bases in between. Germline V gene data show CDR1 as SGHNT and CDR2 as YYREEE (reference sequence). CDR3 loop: CASKSGGSDIQYF. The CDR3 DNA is TGTGCCAGCAAATCAGGTGGTTCGGACATTCAGTACTTC.

The CDR3 region is CASSTGGGAKTEAFF. The DNA for the CDR3 is TGTGCCAGCAGCACGGGAGGGGGGGCGAAGACTGAAGCTTTCTTT. The rearrangement uses TRBV7-2 and TRBJ1-1, with D possibly TRBD1 on 6 matching bases. V was pared by 5 bases and J by 5 bases, with 18 bases between. CDR1 is SGHTA, CDR2 FQGNSA, per germline. The CDR3 is 15 amino acids. The entire variable domain, with the rest obtained from reference TRBV7-2 and TRBJ1-1, is as follows: GAGVSQSPSNKVTEKGKDVELRCDPISGHTALYWYRQSLGQGLEFLIYFQGNSAPDKSGLPSDRFSAERTGGSVSTLTIQRTQQEDSAVYLCASSTGGGAKTEAFFGQGTRLTVV.